The 28 T cell receptor beta chains given below trace back to one sample, sequenced in a study of blood T cell repertoires in COVID-19. Clones were read by immunoSEQ multiplex PCR, and TCRdb kept only the in-frame ones, dropping some. The sample carries approximately 300,000 clones, 80% to 90% recorded once. The sample taken for sequencing was peripheral blood. The receptors were gathered from a woman aged 45-65 years with COVID-19, enrolled during active disease.

The rearrangement links TRBV7-9 to TRBJ2-7; 10 bases are a match to TRBD2. Unmatched junction bases numbered 9, after V lost 4 bases and J lost 6 bases. CDR1 SEHNR and CDR2 FQNEAQ come from the germline V gene (reference sequence). The CDR3 is made up of 15 amino acids. CDR3 region: CASSSLTSGRGEQYF. CDR3 sequence (DNA): TGTGCCAGCAGCTCTTTGACCAGCGGGAGGGGCGAGCAGTACTTC. Variable domain in full (rest from reference TRBV7-9 and TRBJ2-7): DTGVSQNPRHKITKRGQNVTFRCDPISEHNRLYWYRQTLGQGPEFLTYFQNEAQLEKSRLLSDRFSAERPKGSFSTLEIQRTEQGDSAMYLCASSSLTSGRGEQYFGPGTRLTVT.

V is TRBV7-9 and J is TRBJ1-2, with no clear D. CDR1 SEHNR and CDR2 FQNEAQ come from the germline V gene (reference sequence). Trimming pared 5 bases from V and 2 bases from J, leaving 18 bases between. The CDR3 consists of 16 residues. The CDR3 protein is CASSPMWRAVNYGYTF. The CDR3 DNA follows: TGTGCCAGCAGCCCTATGTGGCGGGCGGTCAACTATGGCTACACCTTC.

The J gene is TRBJ2-1, the V gene TRBV11-2; 14 bases align to TRBD2. The V gene end was trimmed by 7 bases and the J gene end by 6 bases; junction bases not matched to a gene: 2. Germline loops: CDR1 SGHAT, CDR2 FQNNGV. The CDR3 consists of 14 residues. Here the CDR3 reads CASKGTSGSNEQFF. The CDR3 nucleotides read TGTGCCAGCAAAGGGACTAGCGGGAGCAATGAGCAGTTCTTC. The full variable domain, in which reference TRBV11-2 and TRBJ2-1 provide the parts outside the CDR3, is EAGVAQSPRYKIIEKRQSVAFWCNPISGHATLYWYQQILGQGPKLLIQFQNNGVVDDSQLPKDRFSAERLKGVDSTLKIQPAKLEDSAVYLCASKGTSGSNEQFFGPGTRLTVL.

The chain uses TRBV19 and TRBJ1-6; 7 bases map to TRBD1. The germline V gene has CDR1 LNHDA and CDR2 SQIVND (reference sequence). The V and J ends lost 5 bases and 10 bases, in that order; junction bases with no gene match: 8. The CDR3 has 14 amino acids. The CDR3: CASSFGQVGSPLHF. The CDR3, as DNA: TGTGCCAGTAGTTTCGGACAGGTGGGCTCACCCCTCCACTTT.

CDR3 amino acids: CASSQGDRGSEQYF. For the CDR3, the DNA is TGTGCCAGCAGCCAAGGGGACAGGGGGAGCGAGCAGTACTTC. The rearrangement links TRBV3-1 (or the pseudogene TRBV3-2) to TRBJ2-7; TRBD1 agrees at 11 bases. Germline V lookup: CDR1 LGHDT, CDR2 YNNKEL (reference sequence). The length of the CDR3 is 14 residues. V was pared by 1 base and J by 6 bases, with 2 bases of the junction left unmatched.

The J gene is TRBJ2-7, the V gene TRBV14; tentative D call: TRBD1 (5 bases). This CDR3 is 12 amino acids long. V lost 4 bases, J lost 2 bases, and 6 bases lay in between. From germline, CDR1 is SGHDN and CDR2 FVKESK. This CDR3 is CASSRRAYEQYF. The CDR3, as DNA: TGTGCCAGCAGCCGCAGGGCCTACGAGCAGTACTTC.

V is TRBV19 and J is TRBJ2-1; the D gene is possibly TRBD2 (5 bases). The V gene lost 4 bases and the J gene lost 8 bases, with 18 bases spanning the gap. The CDR3 extends over 15 amino acids. The germline V gene encodes CDR1 LNHDA and CDR2 SQIVND (reference sequence). CDR3 amino acids: CASSNPGMSTDEQFF. CDR3 nucleotides: TGTGCCAGTAGTAACCCGGGGATGTCGACGGATGAGCAGTTCTTC.

This chain joins TRBV5-6 and TRBJ2-2; D gene unclear. Trimming pared 2 bases from V and 1 base from J, leaving 6 bases between. This CDR3 comprises 14 residues. In germline, CDR1 is SGHDT, CDR2 YYEEEE. Here the CDR3 reads CASSLRLNTGELFF. As DNA, the CDR3 is TGTGCCAGCAGCTTAAGACTGAACACCGGGGAGCTGTTTTTT.

The rearrangement uses TRBV10-1 and TRBJ1-2, with a weak D call TRBD1 (6 bases). Between the trimmed V and J ends, which lost 4 bases and 4 bases, there was a span of 10 bases. This CDR3 contains 13 residues. In germline, CDR1 is WNHNN, CDR2 SYGVQD (reference sequence). For the CDR3, the DNA is TGCGCCAGCAGTGGACAGGCCGGCTATGGCTACACCTTC. Its protein is CASSGQAGYGYTF.

The chain links TRBV27 to TRBJ2-7; D possibly corresponds to TRBD1 (5 bases). This CDR3 region has 15 residues. Germline values: CDR1 MNHEY, CDR2 SMNVEV (reference sequence). Trimming left V 3 bases short and J 0 bases short, with 12 bases between. CDR3 coding DNA: TGTGCCAGCAGTTTTGGCAGGGCCAGCTCCTACGAGCAGTACTTC. Protein sequence: CASSFGRASSYEQYF.

This sequence joins TRBV7-9 and TRBJ1-5; D might be TRBD1 (5 bases). The V gene's germline CDR1 is SEHNR and CDR2 FQNEAQ (reference sequence). The ends were cut back, 3 bases at V and 3 bases at J, with 9 bases in the middle. The CDR3 consists of 14 residues. The CDR3 region is CASSFTGYNQPQHF. CDR3 DNA sequence: TGTGCCAGCAGCTTTACAGGATACAATCAGCCCCAGCATTTT.

This clone was seen only a few times. V usage is TRBV6-5 and J usage is TRBJ1-1; TRBD1 agrees at 10 bases. Germline V CDR1 and CDR2: MNHEY, SVGAGI. Trimming removed 5 bases from V and 7 bases from J; junction bases left unmatched: 7. There are 14 residues in the CDR3. As DNA, the CDR3 is TGTGCCAGCAGTCATCGACAGGGGGCTGATGAAGCTTTCTTT. The encoded protein is CASSHRQGADEAFF.

This chain joins TRBV7-9 and TRBJ2-5; TRBD1 matches 9 bases. CDR1 SEHNR and CDR2 FQNEAQ come from the germline V gene (reference sequence). Losses at the gene ends were 4 bases for V and 3 bases for J; bases not matched to a gene: 9. The CDR3 extends over 16 amino acids. The CDR3 DNA is TGTGCCAGCAGCTATTTGTCGGGACAGGGAAAAGAGACCCAGTACTTC. Residues: CASSYLSGQGKETQYF.

This clone was counted a single time. The V gene is TRBV4-1, the J gene TRBJ2-1; 14 positions agree with TRBD2. Germline CDR1 and CDR2: MGHRA and YSYEKL. V gave up 0 bases and J gave up 10 bases; unmatched junction bases: 20. The CDR3 has 21 residues. CDR3 protein: CASSQDRYRLAGGHVTGEQFF. CDR3 DNA sequence: TGCGCCAGCAGCCAAGATCGTTATAGACTAGCGGGAGGGCACGTTACCGGGGAGCAGTTCTTC.

The genes are TRBV27 and TRBJ2-4; TRBD1 is a possible D gene (6 bases). Germline V lookup: CDR1 MNHEY, CDR2 SMNVEV (reference sequence). V lost 3 bases to trimming and J lost 0 bases, with 9 bases between them. The CDR3 is made up of 15 amino acids. CDR3 amino acids: CASSFGTLAKNIQYF. CDR3 in DNA: TGTGCCAGCAGTTTCGGGACACTAGCCAAAAACATTCAGTACTTC.

This chain uses TRBV15 with TRBJ1-4, with 7 bases matching TRBD1. This CDR3 region has 19 residues. The germline CDR1 and CDR2 sequences are LNHNV and YYDKDF (reference sequence). The V gene end was trimmed by 0 bases and the J gene end by 0 bases; junction bases not matched to a gene: 10. This CDR3 is CATSRDRDSLMATNEKLFF. The CDR3 nucleotides are TGTGCCACCAGCAGAGATAGGGACAGTCTAATGGCAACTAATGAAAAACTGTTTTTT. Full variable domain (missing parts from reference TRBV15 and TRBJ1-4): DAMVIQNPRYQVTQFGKPVTLSCSQTLNHNVMYWYQQKSSQAPKLLFHYYDKDFNNEADTPDNFQSRRPNTSFCFLDIRSPGLGDTAMYLCATSRDRDSLMATNEKLFFGSGTQLSVL.

The chain has TRBV15 and TRBJ2-7; D not certain. Trimming shortened V by 1 base and J by 0 bases, and 7 bases separated the two germline ends. This CDR3 has 14 residues. Germline CDR1 is LNHNV and CDR2 is YYDKDF (reference sequence). The CDR3 spells CATSRGGASYEQYF. Written as DNA, the CDR3 is TGTGCCACCAGCAGAGGAGGAGCCTCCTACGAGCAGTACTTC.

This CDR3 reads CASSGAGGFITTEAFF. The DNA of the CDR3 is TGTGCCAGCAGTGGGGCAGGGGGTTTTATTACCACTGAAGCTTTCTTT. This sequence joins TRBV6-1 and TRBJ1-1, with TRBD1 identical over 7 bases. The CDR3 is made up of 16 amino acids. The V and J ends lost 4 bases and 4 bases, in that order; junction bases with no gene match: 12. Germline V gives CDR1 MNHNS, CDR2 SASEGT.

V gene TRBV6-1 combines with J gene TRBJ2-6; tentatively, D is TRBD2 (5 bases). The V gene lost 1 base and the J gene lost 3 bases, with 16 bases spanning the gap. This CDR3 region has 18 residues. From germline, CDR1 is MNHNS and CDR2 SASEGT. The CDR3 region is CASSEGERVKRGANVLTF. Written as DNA, the CDR3 is TGTGCCAGCAGTGAAGGGGAGAGGGTGAAACGTGGGGCCAACGTCCTGACTTTC.

Comment on this clone: The same CDR3 is also encoded by other DNA sequences in this sample. The V and J genes are TRBV12-3 or TRBV12-4 and TRBJ1-5; 7 bases fit TRBD1. The CDR3 has 13 amino acids. Trimming removed 6 bases from V and 4 bases from J; junction bases left unmatched: 3. The chain's CDR3 is CASSPRGNQPQHF. As DNA, the CDR3 is TGTGCCAGCAGCCCCAGGGGGAATCAGCCCCAGCATTTT.

V usage is TRBV18 and J usage is TRBJ2-7; D uncertain. The V end was cut by 5 bases, the J end by 2 bases, with 10 bases between. The germline CDR1 and CDR2 sequences are KGHSH and LQKENI. The CDR3 contains 13 residues. The CDR3 DNA is TGTGCCAGCTCAGTGGCCGAGGCCTACGAGCAGTACTTC. Its translation: CASSVAEAYEQYF.

V usage is TRBV9 and J usage is TRBJ2-7; 9 bases are a match to TRBD1. The CDR3 runs 15 residues. Trimming at V came to 4 bases and at J to 4 bases, leaving 9 bases not matched to a gene. Germline assignment: CDR1 SGDLS and CDR2 YYNGEE. This CDR3 is CASSPTGTGRYEQYF. The DNA of the CDR3 is TGTGCCAGCAGCCCGACCGGGACAGGGCGGTACGAGCAGTACTTC.

To note about this clone: The junction shows a germline mismatch at one end, possibly a read error. J is TRBJ2-7 and V is TRBV7-9; 10 nucleotides match TRBD1. The germline V gene encodes CDR1 SEHNR and CDR2 FQNEAQ (reference sequence). CDR3 length: 11 amino acids. DNA for the CDR3: TGTGCCAGCAGCTGGGACAGGGGATTTTTATTT. Its translation is CASSWDRGFLF. The full variable domain, its missing parts supplied by reference TRBV7-9 and TRBJ2-7, is DTGVSQNPRHKITKRGQNVTFRCDPISEHNRLYWYRQTLGQGPEFLTYFQNEAQLEKSRLLSDRFSAERPKGSFSTLEIQRTEQGDSAMYLCASSWDRGFLFGPGTRLTVT.

This clone showed up just once. The gene calls are TRBV7-2 and TRBJ1-6, with 7 bases aligning to TRBD1. Looked up from germline, CDR1 is SGHTA and CDR2 is FQGNSA. The CDR3 has 17 amino acids. V was clipped by 2 bases and J by 0 bases; unmatched bases: 4. CDR3 bases: TGTGCCAGCAGCTTAAACAGGGGAATCTCCTATAATTCACCCCTCCACTTT. It specifies CASSLNRGISYNSPLHF.

V usage is TRBV12-3 or TRBV12-4 and J usage is TRBJ1-3; 8 nucleotides agree with TRBD1. V gave up 3 bases and J gave up 8 bases; unmatched junction bases: 3. This CDR3 has 13 amino acids. Here the CDR3 reads CASSFGQGYTIYF. The CDR3 coding sequence is TGTGCCAGCAGTTTCGGACAGGGATACACCATATATTTT.

The rearrangement links TRBV7-2 to TRBJ2-7; 9 bases match TRBD2. The V gene's germline CDR1 is SGHTA and CDR2 FQGNSA. CDR3 length: 15 residues. The V segment lost 0 bases and the J segment 4 bases; nucleotides outside the gene matches: 4. CDR3 in amino acids: CASSLASLAGYEQYF. CDR3 sequence (DNA): TGTGCCAGCAGCTTAGCGTCCCTAGCGGGATACGAGCAGTACTTC.

This chain joins TRBV15 and TRBJ2-4, with 7 nucleotides matching TRBD2. This CDR3 has 16 amino acids. Germline loops: CDR1 LNHNV, CDR2 YYDKDF (reference sequence). After removal of 3 bases from V and 9 bases from J, the junction contained 14 bases not matched to a gene. CDR3 sequence: CATSSASGGPLAIQYF. CDR3 in DNA: TGTGCCACCAGCAGTGCTAGCGGAGGCCCCTTAGCCATTCAGTACTTC.

The chain is built from TRBV19 and TRBJ2-5; the match to TRBD1 covers 10 bases. The junction had 5 bases not matched to a gene; V was cut back by 6 bases and J by 4 bases. The germline gives CDR1 LNHDA, CDR2 SQIVND (reference sequence). The CDR3 consists of 14 residues. CDR3 residues: CASSDRGRGETQYF. The DNA for the CDR3 is TGTGCCAGTAGCGACAGGGGGCGCGGAGAGACCCAGTACTTC.